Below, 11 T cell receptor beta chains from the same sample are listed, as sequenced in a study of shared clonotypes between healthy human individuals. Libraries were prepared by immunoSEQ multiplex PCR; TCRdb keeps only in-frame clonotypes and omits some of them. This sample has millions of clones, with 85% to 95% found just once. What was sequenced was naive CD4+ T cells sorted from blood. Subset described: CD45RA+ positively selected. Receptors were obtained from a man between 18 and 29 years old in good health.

CDR3 nucleotide sequence: TGTGCCAGCAGCTTGGCAGGGGGCGGTCAAGAGACCCAGTACTTC. Its protein is CASSLAGGGQETQYF. V is TRBV5-4 and J is TRBJ2-5; 8 bases line up with TRBD1. Trimming removed 0 bases from V and 2 bases from J; junction bases left unmatched: 3. CDR1 SGHNT and CDR2 YYREEE come from the germline V gene (reference sequence). The CDR3 spans 15 residues. Based on the CDR3 plus reference TRBV5-4 and TRBJ2-5, the full variable domain is ETGVTQSPTHLIKTRGQQVTLRCSSQSGHNTVSWYQQALGQGPQFIFQYYREEENGRGNFPPRFSGLQFPNYSSELNVNALELDDSALYLCASSLAGGGQETQYFGPGTRLLVL.

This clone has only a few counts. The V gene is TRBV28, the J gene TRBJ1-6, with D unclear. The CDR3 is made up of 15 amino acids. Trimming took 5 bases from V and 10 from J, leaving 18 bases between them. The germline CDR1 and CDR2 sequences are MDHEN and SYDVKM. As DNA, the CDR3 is TGTGCCAGCAGTCCCCGGTCCCCACGGGTATCACCCCTCCACTTT. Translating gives CASSPRSPRVSPLHF.

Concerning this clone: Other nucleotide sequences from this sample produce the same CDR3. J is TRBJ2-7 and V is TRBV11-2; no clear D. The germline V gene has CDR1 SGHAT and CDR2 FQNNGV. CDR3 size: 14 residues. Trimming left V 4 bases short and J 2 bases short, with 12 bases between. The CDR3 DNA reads TGTGCCAGCAGCTCCGTACAAGGAGCCTACGAGCAGTACTTC. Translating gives CASSSVQGAYEQYF.

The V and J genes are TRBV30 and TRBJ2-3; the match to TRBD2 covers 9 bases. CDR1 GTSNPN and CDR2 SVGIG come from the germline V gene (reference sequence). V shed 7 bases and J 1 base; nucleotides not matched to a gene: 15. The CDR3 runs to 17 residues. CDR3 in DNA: TGTGCCTTGGGACTAGCTTTACGAAGGATGGGCACAGATACGCAGTATTTT. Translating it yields CALGLALRRMGTDTQYF. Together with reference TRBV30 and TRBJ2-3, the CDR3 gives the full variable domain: SQTIHQWPATLVQPVGSPLSLECTVEGTSNPNLYWYRQAAGRGLQLLFYSVGIGQISSEVPQNLSASRPQDRQFILSSKKLLLSDSGFYLCALGLALRRMGTDTQYFGPGTRLTVL.

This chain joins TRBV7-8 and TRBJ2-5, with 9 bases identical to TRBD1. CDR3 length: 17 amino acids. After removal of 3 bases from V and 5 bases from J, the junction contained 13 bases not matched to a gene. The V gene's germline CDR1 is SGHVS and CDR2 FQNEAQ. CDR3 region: CASSFTLPGQGGETQYF. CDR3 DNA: TGTGCCAGCAGCTTCACCCTACCGGGACAGGGAGGGGAGACCCAGTACTTC.

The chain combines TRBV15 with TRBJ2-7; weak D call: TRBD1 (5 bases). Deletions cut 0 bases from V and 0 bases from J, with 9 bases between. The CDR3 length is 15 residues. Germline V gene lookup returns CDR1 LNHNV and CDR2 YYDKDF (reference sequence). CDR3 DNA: TGTGCCACCAGCAGAGATTCCAGGGACTCCTACGAGCAGTACTTC. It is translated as CATSRDSRDSYEQYF.

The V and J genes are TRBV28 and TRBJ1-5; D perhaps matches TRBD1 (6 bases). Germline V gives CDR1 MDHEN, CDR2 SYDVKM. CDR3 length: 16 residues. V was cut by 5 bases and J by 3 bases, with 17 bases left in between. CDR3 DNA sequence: TGTGCCAGCAGTAATTCAGGGGTCGGATACAATCAGCCCCAGCATTTT. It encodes CASSNSGVGYNQPQHF.

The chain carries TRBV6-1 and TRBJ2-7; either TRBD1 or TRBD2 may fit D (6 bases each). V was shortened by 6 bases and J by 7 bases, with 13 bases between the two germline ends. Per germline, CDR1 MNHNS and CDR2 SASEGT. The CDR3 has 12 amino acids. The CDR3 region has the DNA TGTGCCAGCAGGGCCGGAGGGGGGGAGCAGTACTTC. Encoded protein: CASRAGGGEQYF.

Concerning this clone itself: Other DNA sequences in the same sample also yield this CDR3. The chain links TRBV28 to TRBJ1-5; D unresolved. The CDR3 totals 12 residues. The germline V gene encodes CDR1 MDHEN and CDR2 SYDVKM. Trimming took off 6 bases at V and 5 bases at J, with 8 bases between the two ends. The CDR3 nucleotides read TGTGCCAGCAGCTTTAGTTATCAGCCCCAGCATTTT. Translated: CASSFSYQPQHF. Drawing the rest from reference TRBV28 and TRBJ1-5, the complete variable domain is DVKVTQSSRYLVKRTGEKVFLECVQDMDHENMFWYRQDPGLGLRLIYFSYDVKMKEKGDIPEGYSVSREKKERFSLILESASTNQTSMYLCASSFSYQPQHFGDGTRLSIL.

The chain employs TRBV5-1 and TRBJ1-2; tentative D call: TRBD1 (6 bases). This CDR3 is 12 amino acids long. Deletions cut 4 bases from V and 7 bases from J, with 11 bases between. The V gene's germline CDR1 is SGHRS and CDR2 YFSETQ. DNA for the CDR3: TGCGCCAGCAGCGAACAGGGTTTTGGCTACACCTTC. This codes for CASSEQGFGYTF.

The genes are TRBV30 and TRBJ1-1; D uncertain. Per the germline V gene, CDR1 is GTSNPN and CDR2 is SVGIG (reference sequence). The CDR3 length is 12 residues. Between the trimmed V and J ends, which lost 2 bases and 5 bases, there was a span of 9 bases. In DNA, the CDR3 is TGTGCCTGGAGTCTATCATATACTGAAGCTTTCTTT. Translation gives CAWSLSYTEAFF.